This TCR beta chain was recovered during a study of T cells after somatic rescue of genetic block (TCRdb year 2020). Concerning the study at large: What the study looked at was long-term robustness, specifically in a T-cell system that came about through somatic rescue of a genetic block in T-cell development.

A note on this clone: There is no known antigen for this receptor. No much larger clonotype is one base removed from it; base qualities were not supplied.

Libraries were built with the immunoSEQ multiplex PCR assay. The source is immuneACCESS, and TCRdb retained only in-frame sequences with V and J called. Part of the clones is not carried over; for the studies checked, unresolved V genes explain less than half of this, and the remainder is unexplained. This sample is represented by 70,000 to 95,000 clones; 80% to 90% of them were singletons. The top ten clonotypes cover approximately 1.5% of the sample. The junction shows trimming of 6 bases on V and 5 bases on J, and the gene matches do not reach 12 bases of it. Reading the germline V gene gives CDR1 SGHRS and CDR2 YFSETQ. Including cysteine and phenylalanine, the CDR3 has 15 amino acids. Solely the CDR3 DNA is kept, with 45 bases framed from the first base.

This TCR came from a young woman. The V and J segments used are TRBV5-1 and TRBJ2-5, with 8 middle bases fitting TRBD1. The sample taken for sequencing was peripheral blood mononuclear cells (PBMCs). The CDR3 reads CASKLQGAAEETQYF. The sequence in DNA is TGCGCCAGCAAACTGCAGGGGGCGGCGGAGGAGACCCAGTACTTC.